The rows below give T cell receptor beta chains drawn from one sample of a study of T cells in localized non-small cell lung cancer. This table comes from immunoSEQ multiplex PCR, and its TCRdb copy is limited to in-frame clones, with some not included. Found here are 15,000 to 25,000 clones, about 89% of them singletons; the top ten hold about 8%. The material sequenced was peripheral blood, taken before any cancer treatment. These receptors were obtained from a man between 40 and 69 years old with stage I lung adenocarcinoma. CDR3s include the opening cysteine and the closing phenylalanine or tryptophan. The D gene is left open where the match is weak. Clone size, where shown, is once, few, many, or a class for clones that have expanded.

cdr3_aa: CSAGTGDSGNTIYF; cdr3_nt: TGCAGCGCGGGGACAGGGGACTCTGGAAACACCATATATTTT; clone_size: .; v_call: TRBV29-1; d_call: TRBD1; j_call: TRBJ1-3
cdr3_aa: CASSVGTSGRETQYF; cdr3_nt: TGTGCCAGCAGCGTCGGGACTAGCGGACGAGAGACCCAGTACTTC; clone_size: .; v_call: TRBV5-8; d_call: TRBD2; j_call: TRBJ2-5
cdr3_aa: CASSSVGGRGYTF; cdr3_nt: TGTGCCAGCAGCTCAGTAGGGGGGCGCGGCTACACCTTC; clone_size: .; v_call: TRBV7-3; d_call: .; j_call: TRBJ1-2
cdr3_aa: CASSDSPRGGYTF; cdr3_nt: TGTGCCAGCAGTGACAGCCCCCGGGGCGGCTACACCTTC; clone_size: .; v_call: TRBV6-4; d_call: .; j_call: TRBJ1-2
cdr3_aa: CASGVGTSYNEQFF; cdr3_nt: TGTGCTAGTGGTGTGGGTACCTCCTACAATGAGCAGTTCTTC; clone_size: .; v_call: TRBV12-5; d_call: .; j_call: TRBJ2-1
cdr3_aa: CASSARLNTEAFF; cdr3_nt: TGTGCCAGCAGCGCTAGGTTGAACACTGAAGCTTTCTTT; clone_size: few; v_call: TRBV9; d_call: .; j_call: TRBJ1-1
cdr3_aa: CASSPGQAGLEKLFF; cdr3_nt: TGTGCCAGCAGCCCGGGACAGGCTGGACTGGAAAAACTGTTTTTT; clone_size: .; v_call: TRBV11-2; d_call: TRBD1; j_call: TRBJ1-4
cdr3_aa: CASSLTENTEAFF; cdr3_nt: TGTGCCAGCAGCCTCACAGAGAACACTGAAGCTTTCTTT; clone_size: once; v_call: TRBV11-2; d_call: .; j_call: TRBJ1-1
cdr3_aa: CAGPHRGPNEQYF; cdr3_nt: TGTGCAGGACCCCACAGGGGGCCCAACGAGCAGTACTTC; clone_size: .; v_call: TRBV11-3; d_call: TRBD1; j_call: TRBJ2-7
cdr3_aa: CASSWETSGRAGELFF; cdr3_nt: TGTGCCAGCAGTTGGGAGACTAGCGGGAGAGCCGGGGAGCTGTTTTTT; clone_size: .; v_call: TRBV6-5; d_call: TRBD2; j_call: TRBJ2-2
cdr3_aa: CASSDAGKGELFF; cdr3_nt: TGCGCCAGCAGTGATGCCGGAAAAGGGGAGCTGTTTTTT; clone_size: .; v_call: TRBV10-1; d_call: .; j_call: TRBJ2-2
cdr3_aa: CASSASDRGGNQPQHF; cdr3_nt: TGTGCCAGTAGTGCGTCGGACAGGGGAGGCAATCAGCCCCAGCATTTT; clone_size: .; v_call: TRBV19; d_call: TRBD1; j_call: TRBJ1-5
cdr3_aa: CASSPESGDEKLFF; cdr3_nt: TGTGCCAGCAGCCCCGAGTCGGGTGATGAAAAACTGTTTTTT; clone_size: once; v_call: TRBV11-2; d_call: .; j_call: TRBJ1-4
cdr3_aa: CAWSWGRGLGSPLHF; cdr3_nt: TGTGCCTGGAGTTGGGGCAGGGGGCTCGGATCACCCCTCCACTTT; clone_size: .; v_call: TRBV30; d_call: TRBD1; j_call: TRBJ1-6
cdr3_aa: CASSQDTEYEQYF; cdr3_nt: TGCGCCAGCAGCCAAGATACGGAGTACGAGCAGTACTTC; clone_size: .; v_call: TRBV4-1; d_call: .; j_call: TRBJ2-7
cdr3_aa: CASSPGGGNEQFF; cdr3_nt: TGTGCCAGCAGTCCAGGGGGTGGGAATGAGCAGTTCTTC; clone_size: few; v_call: TRBV6-4; d_call: TRBD1; j_call: TRBJ2-1
cdr3_aa: CAWSVIEGGGYTF; cdr3_nt: TGTGCCTGGAGTGTAATTGAAGGGGGTGGCTACACCTTC; clone_size: .; v_call: TRBV30; d_call: .; j_call: TRBJ1-2
cdr3_aa: CASSYSPTGGSDTQYF; cdr3_nt: TGTGCCAGCAGTTACTCCCCAACAGGTGGATCAGATACGCAGTATTTT; clone_size: .; v_call: TRBV6-5; d_call: .; j_call: TRBJ2-3
cdr3_aa: CASSPNRDVTIYF; cdr3_nt: TGTGCCAGCTCGCCGAACAGGGATGTCACCATATATTTT; clone_size: .; v_call: TRBV18; d_call: .; j_call: TRBJ1-3
cdr3_aa: CASSFSRNTEAFF; cdr3_nt: TGTGCCAGCAGCTTCTCGAGGAACACTGAAGCTTTCTTT; clone_size: .; v_call: TRBV11-2; d_call: .; j_call: TRBJ1-1
cdr3_aa: CASSLQGTEAFF; cdr3_nt: TGTGCCAGCAGTTTACAGGGGACTGAAGCTTTCTTT; clone_size: .; v_call: TRBV28; d_call: .; j_call: TRBJ1-1
cdr3_aa: CASKASSGWGGTQYF; cdr3_nt: TGTGCCAGCAAAGCCTCTAGCGGGTGGGGGGGGACCCAGTACTTC; clone_size: .; v_call: TRBV6-5; d_call: TRBD2; j_call: TRBJ2-5
cdr3_aa: CASSQKVTGDEQYF; cdr3_nt: TGCGCCAGCAGCCAGAAGGTAACGGGCGACGAGCAGTACTTC; clone_size: .; v_call: TRBV4-1; d_call: .; j_call: TRBJ2-7
cdr3_aa: CASSTKGDLQSYEQYF; cdr3_nt: TGTGCCAGCAGCACCAAAGGGGATCTCCAGTCATACGAGCAGTACTTC; clone_size: .; v_call: TRBV5-5; d_call: .; j_call: TRBJ2-7
cdr3_aa: CASIRGSGNTIYF; cdr3_nt: TGTGCCAGCATTAGGGGATCTGGAAACACCATATATTTT; clone_size: .; v_call: TRBV7-9; d_call: .; j_call: TRBJ1-3
cdr3_aa: CASSRRGSNQPQHF; cdr3_nt: TGTGCCAGCAGTCGTAGGGGGAGCAATCAGCCCCAGCATTTT; clone_size: .; v_call: TRBV5-6; d_call: .; j_call: TRBJ1-5
cdr3_aa: CASSEGGNSVYEQYF; cdr3_nt: TGTGCCAGCAGTGAAGGGGGGAATTCAGTCTACGAGCAGTACTTC; clone_size: .; v_call: TRBV6-1; d_call: .; j_call: TRBJ2-7
cdr3_aa: CASSPGTGQGANVLTF; cdr3_nt: TGTGCCAGCAGTCCCGGGACAGGGCAAGGGGCCAACGTCCTGACTTTC; clone_size: .; v_call: TRBV7-9; d_call: TRBD1; j_call: TRBJ2-6